These 32 T cell receptor beta chains were all obtained from the same sample, sequenced in a study of human versus mouse CDR3 diversity and MHC coevolution. This table comes from immunoSEQ multiplex PCR, and its TCRdb copy is limited to in-frame clones, with some not included. This table has about 73,000 clones, about nine tenths appearing once. The source material was naive CD4+ T cells from blood. Subset defined: CD45RO-negative CD62L-positive naive CD4 T cells. These receptor sequences come from a person between 30 and 69 years old in good health.

This chain joins TRBV7-8 and TRBJ2-5; 8 bases map to TRBD2. There are 16 residues in the CDR3. CDR1 SGHVS and CDR2 FQNEAQ come from the germline V gene. V lost 2 bases and J lost 1; bases outside the gene matches: 6. CDR3 residues: CASSLRRGGRQETQYF. The CDR3 DNA sequence: TGTGCCAGCAGCTTACGCCGGGGGGGGCGCCAAGAGACCCAGTACTTC.

The gene calls are TRBV5-1 and TRBJ1-1; tentative D call: TRBD1 (6 bases). The germline V gene has CDR1 SGHRS and CDR2 YFSETQ. Deletions cut 1 base from V and 4 bases from J, with 20 bases between. The CDR3 sequence is 17 residues long. For the CDR3, the DNA is TGCGCCAGCAGCTTGCCCATTGCGGGGGCTTCGGGCACTGAAGCTTTCTTT. Translated, it gives CASSLPIAGASGTEAFF.

The CDR3 DNA sequence: TGCGCCAGCAGCTTGGGGCCCTCTGGAAACACCATATATTTT. It yields the protein CASSLGPSGNTIYF. This chain links TRBV5-1 with TRBJ1-3, with D unresolved. CDR1 and CDR2 (germline): SGHRS, YFSETQ. The CDR3 spans 14 residues. The V end was cut by 0 bases, the J end by 0 bases, with 4 bases between.

V gene TRBV18 combines with J gene TRBJ2-7; unclear D gene. The CDR3 loop spans 12 amino acids. Germline CDR1 is KGHSH and CDR2 is LQKENI. Trimming left V 6 bases short and J 3 bases short, with 9 bases between. CDR3: CASSLSSYEQYF. CDR3 nucleotides: TGTGCCAGCTCCCTCTCCAGCTACGAGCAGTACTTC.

This chain connects TRBV23-1 to TRBJ1-2; no definite D call. TRBV23-1 is marked as an open reading frame, function uncertain. The CDR3 runs 11 residues. With 0 bases removed from V and 7 bases from J, the gap between germline ends came to 3 bases. CDR3 DNA: TGCGCCAGCAGTCAATCGAGTGGCTACACCTTC. Its protein is CASSQSSGYTF.

The chain couples TRBV6-1 to TRBJ2-7, with TRBD1 as a possible D gene (5 bases). Trimming pared 3 bases from V and 3 bases from J, leaving 15 bases between. Germline V gene sequence: CDR1 MNHNS, CDR2 SASEGT. The CDR3 covers 15 residues. CDR3: CASSETPTGHYEQYF. The DNA of the CDR3 is TGTGCCAGCAGTGAGACTCCAACAGGACACTACGAGCAGTACTTC.

The chain joins TRBV29-1 to TRBJ2-2, with TRBD1 as a possible D gene (6 bases). Germline CDR1 is SQVTM and CDR2 is ANQGSEA. V lost 6 bases, J lost 5 bases, and 28 bases lay in between. This CDR3 has 18 residues. Here the CDR3 DNA reads TGCAGCGTAGCCGGCCTCAACAGGGTTGGGGGAATAACCGGGGAGCTGTTTTTT. It encodes CSVAGLNRVGGITGELFF.

This sequence joins TRBV11-3 and TRBJ1-2; D gene unclear. V was clipped by 4 bases and J by 7 bases, with 13 bases between them. Germline V lookup: CDR1 SGHNT, CDR2 YENEEA. The CDR3 totals 13 residues. The chain's CDR3 is CASSSTPSGGYTF. CDR3 coding DNA: TGTGCCAGCAGCTCGACACCCTCTGGTGGCTACACCTTC.

This rearrangement joins TRBV9 to TRBJ1-3; D is perhaps TRBD1 (6 bases). CDR1 SGDLS and CDR2 YYNGEE come from the germline V gene. V gave up 0 bases and J gave up 4 bases, with 14 bases separating them. CDR3 size: 16 residues. The CDR3 sequence is CASSVEAGVGGNTIYF. CDR3 nucleotide sequence: TGTGCCAGCAGCGTAGAGGCAGGGGTGGGAGGAAACACCATATATTTT. The variable domain in full, with the rest retrieved from reference TRBV9 and TRBJ1-3, is DSGVTQTPKHLITATGQRVTLRCSPRSGDLSVYWYQQSLDQGLQFLIQYYNGEERAKGNILERFSAQQFPDLHSELNLSSLELGDSALYFCASSVEAGVGGNTIYFGEGSWLTVV.

Comments on this clone: The germline gene is not matched at one end of the junction; a read error may be the cause. At the DNA level, this CDR3 is encoded by other sequences in the same sample as well. The rearrangement links TRBV7-9 to TRBJ1-4; 10 bases fit TRBD1. The CDR3 runs 17 residues. Germline CDR1 reads SEHNR; CDR2 reads FQNEAQ (reference sequence). The CDR3 reads CASSSKFPGQGSEKLFF. As DNA, the CDR3 is TGCGCCAGCAGCTCCAAGTTCCCGGGACAGGGGTCTGAAAAACTGTTTTTT.

This clone was observed a single time. The rearrangement joins TRBV19 to TRBJ1-2; possibly TRBD1 for D (5 bases). The CDR3 covers 14 residues. Looked up from germline, CDR1 is LNHDA and CDR2 is SQIVND (reference sequence). The V end lost 4 bases, the J end lost 5 bases, and 14 bases lay between the germline ends. The chain's CDR3 is CASSRLAGGYGYTF. In DNA, the CDR3 is TGTGCCAGTAGTAGGCTCGCCGGGGGGTATGGCTACACCTTC.

This rearrangement joins TRBV27 to TRBJ1-6; tentative D call: TRBD1 (6 bases). The CDR3 totals 15 residues. V was shortened by 7 bases and J by 9 bases, with 19 bases between the two germline ends. Per germline, CDR1 MNHEY and CDR2 SMNVEV (reference sequence). DNA of the CDR3: TGTGCCAGCACGACGGAACAGGGATCGGGTTCACCCCTCCACTTT. It codes for CASTTEQGSGSPLHF.

The chain joins TRBV4-1 to TRBJ2-1; 7 positions match TRBD2. CDR3 length: 17 amino acids. The ends lost 0 bases at V and 0 bases at J; junction bases unmatched: 5. Per the germline V gene, CDR1 is MGHRA and CDR2 is YSYEKL. CDR3 in DNA: TGCGCCAGCAGCCAAGATATGGGCGGGAGCTCCTACAATGAGCAGTTCTTC. Translation gives CASSQDMGGSSYNEQFF.

The chain has TRBV28 and TRBJ1-2, with D perhaps matching TRBD1 (6 bases). The CDR3 has 12 amino acids. Germline V gives CDR1 MDHEN, CDR2 SYDVKM. The V gene lost 6 bases and the J gene lost 3 bases, with 8 bases spanning the gap. The DNA of the CDR3 is TGTGCCAGCAGCACAGGGTACTATGGCTACACCTTC. Its translation is CASSTGYYGYTF.

CDR3 protein: CASAVGDSNQPQHF. In DNA form, the CDR3 reads TGTGCCAGCGCCGTAGGGGATAGCAATCAGCCCCAGCATTTT. The rearrangement uses TRBV6-1 and TRBJ1-5, with a possible D match to TRBD1 (5 bases). This CDR3 contains 14 residues. Germline CDR1 is MNHNS and CDR2 is SASEGT. V was trimmed by 8 bases and J by 0 bases, leaving 11 bases between them.

The chain recombines TRBV2 with TRBJ2-1; the D gene is possibly TRBD2 (5 bases). This CDR3 is built from 13 residues. Germline CDR1 is SNHLY and CDR2 is FYNNEI. V lost 11 bases and J lost 5, with 16 bases in between. CDR3 DNA: TGTGCCCAGCGTGCAGCGGCTAACAATGAGCAGTTCTTC. Translation: CAQRAAANNEQFF.

The V and J genes are TRBV2 and TRBJ1-5; 12 positions agree with TRBD1. The ends lost 2 bases at V and 8 bases at J; junction bases unmatched: 7. Looked up from germline, CDR1 is SNHLY and CDR2 is FYNNEI. The CDR3 runs 16 residues. The CDR3 reads CASSETGTGGEKPQHF. The CDR3, as DNA: TGTGCCAGCAGTGAAACAGGGACAGGGGGCGAGAAGCCCCAGCATTTT.

The chain carries TRBV4-1 and TRBJ1-4; a weak D match, TRBD1 (5 bases). In germline, CDR1 is MGHRA, CDR2 YSYEKL. Trimming left V 3 bases short and J 0 bases short, with 8 bases between. The CDR3 is 15 residues long. CDR3 loop: CASSQGEATNEKLFF. CDR3 coding DNA: TGCGCCAGCAGCCAGGGGGAGGCAACTAATGAAAAACTGTTTTTT.

For the CDR3, the DNA is TGTGCCAGTACTAACCAGGGGGCGCGTGGAACTGAAGCTTTCTTT. Translating gives CASTNQGARGTEAFF. This sequence joins TRBV19 and TRBJ1-1; 8 nucleotides agree with TRBD1. This CDR3 spans 15 amino acids. Germline CDR1 LNHDA, CDR2 SQIVND (reference sequence). The trim removed 7 bases at V and 5 bases at J, leaving 12 bases unmatched.

V usage is TRBV7-2 and J usage is TRBJ2-5; 13 nucleotides align to TRBD2. This CDR3 contains 16 residues. Germline V lookup: CDR1 SGHTA, CDR2 FQGNSA. The J segment lost 5 bases and the V segment lost 3 bases, leaving 6 bases of the junction unmatched. CDR3 nucleotide sequence: TGTGCCAGCAGCTTCATGGGACTAGCGGGGAGGGAGACCCAGTACTTC. Its translation is CASSFMGLAGRETQYF. The variable domain in full, with the rest retrieved from reference TRBV7-2 and TRBJ2-5, is GAGVSQSPSNKVTEKGKDVELRCDPISGHTALYWYRQSLGQGLEFLIYFQGNSAPDKSGLPSDRFSAERTGGSVSTLTIQRTQQEDSAVYLCASSFMGLAGRETQYFGPGTRLLVL.

CDR3 nucleotides: TGTGCCAGAAGCCCCGGGATTAGCGGAGACCAAGAGACCCAGTACTTC. Translation gives CARSPGISGDQETQYF. The J gene is TRBJ2-5, the V gene TRBV5-3; maybe TRBD2 (6 bases). TRBV5-3 is known as an ORF, though its function is uncertain. Trimming pared 4 bases from V and 0 bases from J, leaving 16 bases between. This CDR3 comprises 16 residues.

The V call is TRBV5-1, the J call TRBJ1-6; D possibly corresponds to TRBD1 (5 bases). V was cut by 1 base and J by 7 bases, with 9 bases left in between. Per germline, CDR1 SGHRS and CDR2 YFSETQ. CDR3 length: 14 amino acids. CDR3 in DNA: TGCGCCAGCAGCTTGAGCCAGGGAAATTCACCCCTCCACTTT. This encodes CASSLSQGNSPLHF.

The chain employs TRBV19 and TRBJ2-5; D gene unclear. The CDR3 totals 13 residues. The V gene's germline CDR1 is LNHDA and CDR2 SQIVND (reference sequence). V lost 4 bases, J lost 5 bases, and 11 bases lay in between. CDR3 protein: CASSRRPGETQYF. The CDR3 DNA reads TGTGCCAGTAGTAGACGTCCCGGGGAGACCCAGTACTTC.

The chain has TRBV10-3 and TRBJ1-1, with 8 bases identical to TRBD1. The CDR3 is 14 amino acids. Germline values: CDR1 ENHRY, CDR2 SYGVKD. Trimming took 5 bases from V and 4 from J; bases not matched to a gene: 6. CDR3 amino acids: CAISSDREGTEAFF. The DNA of the CDR3 is TGTGCCATCAGTTCGGACAGGGAGGGCACTGAAGCTTTCTTT.

Of note for this clone: Other DNA variants within this sample encode the same CDR3. This sequence joins TRBV5-1 and TRBJ2-4; TRBD1 might be the D (6 bases). Germline V CDR1 and CDR2: SGHRS, YFSETQ. Trimming stripped 5 bases from V and 1 base from J, with 13 bases between. The CDR3 spans 15 residues. CDR3 amino acids: CASRAGVGAKNIQYF. The CDR3 nucleotides read TGCGCCAGCAGAGCAGGGGTTGGGGCCAAAAACATTCAGTACTTC.

This sequence joins TRBV4-1 and TRBJ1-1; no definite D call. The CDR3 loop spans 14 amino acids. Looked up from germline, CDR1 is MGHRA and CDR2 is YSYEKL. With 0 bases removed from V and 10 bases from J, the gap between germline ends came to 15 bases. CDR3 sequence: CASSQDRQTLAAFF. The CDR3, as DNA: TGCGCCAGCAGCCAAGATCGGCAGACTCTCGCAGCTTTCTTT.

The chain is built from TRBV19 and TRBJ1-2; D call uncertain. From germline, CDR1 is LNHDA and CDR2 SQIVND (reference sequence). Trimming removed 6 bases from V and 6 bases from J, with 17 bases in between. The CDR3 extends over 14 amino acids. CDR3 protein: CASREVGVRNGYTF. CDR3 sequence (DNA): TGTGCCAGTAGGGAGGTCGGGGTCAGGAATGGCTACACCTTC.

This chain joins TRBV18 and TRBJ2-7, with D maybe TRBD2 (5 bases). Germline CDR1 KGHSH, CDR2 LQKENI. V was clipped by 0 bases and J by 1 base, with 13 bases between them. The CDR3 loop spans 16 amino acids. The CDR3 DNA follows: TGTGCCAGCTCACCACCAGCCACTGGAGGATCCTACGAGCAGTACTTC. It codes for CASSPPATGGSYEQYF.

The rearrangement links TRBV19 to TRBJ2-1; 10 bases are a match to TRBD2. Trimming took 6 bases from V and 7 from J; bases not matched to a gene: 15. Germline CDR1 LNHDA, CDR2 SQIVND (reference sequence). This CDR3 comprises 17 residues. The CDR3 region is CASRAHYSGRSRNEQFF. DNA of the CDR3: TGTGCCAGTAGGGCCCATTATAGCGGGAGGTCTCGGAATGAGCAGTTCTTC.

This clone was counted only a few times. This chain joins TRBV22-1 and TRBJ2-7; TRBD2 is the table's D call and was not checked against the DNA. TRBV22-1 is given as a pseudogene. This CDR3 region has 14 residues. CDR3: CPGSAGTSGYEQYF. The CDR3 DNA reads TGTCCTGGGAGCGCCGGGACTAGCGGCTACGAGCAGTACTTC.

V usage is TRBV19 and J usage is TRBJ2-2, with 10 bases lining up with TRBD1. From germline, CDR1 is LNHDA and CDR2 SQIVND (reference sequence). The CDR3 totals 14 residues. With V trimmed by 7 bases and J by 4 bases, 3 bases remained unmatched. The CDR3 coding sequence is TGTGCCAGTACCCGGACAGGGGGCACCGGGGAGCTGTTTTTT. Its protein is CASTRTGGTGELFF.

The rearrangement uses TRBV6-5 and TRBJ1-1; TRBD1 matches 9 bases. The junction had 2 bases not matched to a gene; V was cut back by 2 bases and J by 1 base. The CDR3 has 15 amino acids. CDR1 is MNHEY and CDR2 is SVGAGI in the germline V gene. CDR3 protein: CASSYLGQGNTEAFF. For the CDR3, the DNA is TGTGCCAGCAGTTACCTGGGACAGGGGAACACTGAAGCTTTCTTT.